The T cell receptor gamma chain described here comes from a study of intestinal T cells in coeliac disease (dated by TCRdb to 2018 to 2020). At the level of the whole study: In the TRG cohort, the mean age of coeliac patients was 15 to 16 years compared with almost 55 years for controls, so the coeliac patients were much younger than the controls. The TCR-delta (TRD) cohort included duodenal biopsies from 11 coeliac disease patients and 11 non-coeliac controls. A second, larger TCR-gamma (TRG) cohort included duodenal biopsies from a few dozen coeliac disease patients and approximately 21 non-coeliac controls.

To prepare the library, multiplex PCR was applied. This sample was sequenced with an Ion Torrent PGM. The LymphoTrack kit, which has primers carrying Illumina adapters, was used to amplify TRG repertoires from approximately 0.2 ug of biopsy DNA. TRG amplicons were purified using AMPure XP beads, were quantified on a 2100 Bioanalyzer, and were pooled equimolarly. Sequencing of TRG libraries was performed on an Ion PGM instrument. As for the authors' bioinformatics: FastX discarded any read in which over 10% of nucleotides had a quality score below the third quartile for that patient. IMGT/HighV-QUEST was used to align the reads, assigning V, D and J genes, identifying CDR3 regions and assessing functionality. Sequences were converted to amino acids, and every sequence predicted to be non-functional was removed. CDR3s were split into kmers with and without positional annotation, PCA was performed on kmer frequencies, and samples were clustered using all 1023 combinations of PCs 1-10. Leave-one-out cross-validation was used to validate the classification, with parameters re-optimised on the remaining samples in each round. Shannon diversity was calculated with the vegan R package from repeated random subsamples, each the size of the lowest read count. TCRdb recomputed clones from the public reads with CATT; identical DNA rows were then combined. The V and J calls come from TCRdb's annotation, not from the publication. For this sample there are about 790 gamma-chain clones; about 40% appear just once. The ten biggest clones cover about 20% of the sample.

General study outcomes and caveats: There was no way to tell repeated CDR3 amino acid sequences apart from PCR duplicates. The coeliac group and the control group were significantly different in age, but an analysis split by age did not give significant classification. FFPE-derived DNA was found to be relatively degraded, and loss of a proportion of TCR sequences in each sample was likely caused by this degradation. In training, clustering based on TRD kmers put every one of the 22 biopsies in the right class, and the leave-one-out accuracy was reported as 91%. TRG clustering correctly classified most of the 54 biopsies (roughly 94%), with a reported leave-one-out accuracy of around 90%.

The CDR3 holds 14 amino acids from the cysteine to the phenylalanine. CDR3 DNA only is kept here, 42 bases in frame from base 1. CDR1 and CDR2 (VENAVY, YDSYNSRV) derive from the germline V gene. For each case, genomic DNA was extracted from ten 5-um FFPE scrolls with the QIAamp DNA FFPE tissue kit. Fully anonymised formalin-fixed paraffin-embedded duodenal biopsies surplus to diagnostic needs were used to test TCR repertoire-based classification of coeliac disease. This clone is considered hyperexpanded (1% or more). There is no known antigen for this receptor. One end of the junction varies from germline; a read error may be responsible.

Sequenced material: a duodenal biopsy. The chain employs TRGV8 and TRGJP2. The receptor was derived from a human donor with celiac disease. DNA sequence: TGTGCCACCTGGGTTTCTAGTAATGATTGGATCAAGACGTTT. Its translation is CATWVSSNDWIKTF.